What follows are 23 T cell receptor beta chains derived from one specimen sequenced in a study of T cells in localized non-small cell lung cancer (dated by TCRdb to 2020 to 2022). The library came from the immunoSEQ multiplex PCR assay. Not all clones reach the TCRdb copy of this immuneACCESS table, which keeps in-frame sequences only. Checked studies attribute under half of the gap to unresolved V genes and leave the rest unexplained. The table for this sample lists approximately 2,000 clones; around 21% of them were counted only once. Approximately 10% of the sample is taken by the ten largest. Source: normal lung tissue next to the tumor, taken before any cancer treatment. The receptor set was obtained from a female donor over 55 with stage I lung adenocarcinoma.

The CDR3 nucleotides are TGTGCCAGTAGTATAGGGGGGACGAGACAAGAGACCCAGTACTTC. Its protein is CASSIGGTRQETQYF. J is TRBJ2-5 and V is TRBV19; D assignment may be TRBD1 or TRBD2 (5 bases each). This CDR3 comprises 15 residues. Germline CDR1 is LNHDA and CDR2 is SQIVND (reference sequence). V lost 1 base and J 2 bases, leaving 11 bases between the germline ends. Supplemented by reference TRBV19 and TRBJ2-5, the full variable domain reads DGGITQSPKYLFRKEGQNVTLSCEQNLNHDAMYWYRQDPGQGLRLIYYSQIVNDFQKGDIAEGYSVSREKKESFPLTVTSAQKNPTAFYLCASSIGGTRQETQYFGPGTRLLVL.

This chain's CDR3 is CASSERAGANVLTF. CDR3 nucleotide sequence: TGTGCCAGCAGTGAAAGGGCTGGGGCCAACGTCCTGACTTTC. V gene TRBV9 combines with J gene TRBJ2-6; D is undetermined. The V end was cut by 5 bases, the J end by 2 bases, with 8 bases between. The CDR3 is 14 residues long. Germline V gene data show CDR1 as SGDLS and CDR2 as YYNGEE.

J is TRBJ2-1 and V is TRBV11-3; 9 nucleotides align to TRBD2. The CDR3 is 15 amino acids. The V segment lost 4 bases and the J segment 3 bases; nucleotides outside the gene matches: 4. Germline loops: CDR1 SGHNT, CDR2 YENEEA. CDR3 region: CASSSGLALYNEQFF. For the CDR3, the DNA is TGTGCCAGCAGCTCCGGACTAGCGCTCTACAATGAGCAGTTCTTC.

This clone was seen more than once but under ten times. The chain joins TRBV11-3 to TRBJ2-1, with 12 bases that match TRBD2. The CDR3 contains 15 residues. J was trimmed by 6 bases and V by 5 bases; bases with no gene match: 5. The germline V gene encodes CDR1 SGHNT and CDR2 YENEEA. The CDR3 loop reads CASSQTSGSGNEQFF. The CDR3, as DNA: TGTGCCAGCAGCCAGACTAGCGGGAGCGGCAATGAGCAGTTCTTC.

The chain links TRBV6-8 to TRBJ1-5, with 7 bases that match TRBD1. This CDR3 comprises 14 residues. V gave up 5 bases and J gave up 4 bases; unmatched junction bases: 5. The germline CDR1 and CDR2 sequences are MNHGY and SAAAGT. The CDR3 here is CASSAGTANQPQHF. The CDR3 nucleotides read TGTGCCAGCAGTGCCGGGACAGCGAATCAGCCCCAGCATTTT.

The chain employs TRBV11-3 and TRBJ2-3, with D hard to call. V was shortened by 3 bases and J by 6 bases, with 13 bases between the two germline ends. CDR3 length: 14 amino acids. CDR1 and CDR2 from the germline V gene are SGHNT and YENEEA. As DNA, the CDR3 is TGTGCCAGCAGCTTGGATGAAGGGTTGGATACGCAGTATTTT. It translates to CASSLDEGLDTQYF.

This clone was counted a few times. The chain recombines TRBV7-5 with TRBJ2-5; the table gives TRBD2 as D, unverified against the DNA. TRBV7-5 is a known pseudogene. This CDR3 is built from 15 residues. CDR3 nucleotide sequence: TGTGCCAGCAGCTTAGAGGAGGAACTATTAAAGACCCAGTACTTC. It codes for CASSLEEELLKTQYF.

This clone was observed a handful of times. V gene TRBV5-1 combines with J gene TRBJ2-3; 7 bases are shared with TRBD2. After removal of 4 bases from V and 0 bases from J, the junction contained 11 bases not matched to a gene. Germline V lookup: CDR1 SGHRS, CDR2 YFSETQ. CDR3 length equals 17 residues. CDR3 nucleotides: TGCGCCAGCAGCCGGAATGGGGCGGGAGATAGCACAGATACGCAGTATTTT. Protein product: CASSRNGAGDSTDTQYF.

The chain has TRBV12-5 and TRBJ2-2; a weak D match, TRBD1 (8 bases). Germline V CDR1 and CDR2: LGHNT, FRNRAP. V was clipped by 1 base and J by 6 bases, with 18 bases between them. This CDR3 is 17 amino acids long. The CDR3 DNA reads TGTGCTAGTGGTTTGGATAGGGGGGGACAGGTCGCCGGGGAGCTGTTTTTT. Residues: CASGLDRGGQVAGELFF.

This chain uses TRBV29-1 with TRBJ1-2, with 8 bases aligning to TRBD1. V lost 3 bases and J lost 8; bases outside the gene matches: 11. The CDR3 spans 14 residues. From germline, CDR1 is SQVTM and CDR2 ANQGSEA. CDR3 residues: CSVDGLAGGSGYTF. CDR3 nucleotide sequence: TGCAGCGTTGATGGTTTGGCAGGGGGCTCGGGCTACACCTTC.

In its sample, this clone ranks as medium-sized (0.01 to 0.1%). This chain links TRBV11-3 with TRBJ2-1; D is uncertain. Per the germline V gene, CDR1 is SGHNT and CDR2 is YENEEA. This CDR3 is 14 amino acids long. V shed 3 bases and J shed 3 bases, with 9 bases lying between them. The CDR3 region has the DNA TGTGCCAGCAGCTTGGTGCTTAGCTACAATGAGCAGTTCTTC. It codes for CASSLVLSYNEQFF.

The gene calls are TRBV1 and TRBJ1-2. TRBV1 is an annotated pseudogene. This CDR3 region has 16 residues. Here the CDR3 DNA reads TGCACCAGCAGCCAAACCCCCGCCGGTGCTAACTATGGCTACACCTTC. Protein sequence: CTSSQTPAGANYGYTF.

The chain uses TRBV18 and TRBJ1-1; D possibly corresponds to TRBD1 (5 bases). The germline CDR1 and CDR2 sequences are KGHSH and LQKENI. The CDR3 is made up of 15 amino acids. Trimming shortened V by 0 bases and J by 4 bases, and 12 bases separated the two germline ends. The CDR3 coding sequence is TGTGCCAGCTCACCACCGGGGGGAGGGTTCACTGAAGCTTTCTTT. This encodes CASSPPGGGFTEAFF.

This sequence joins TRBV6-8 and TRBJ2-7, with D unclear. V shed 4 bases and J shed 2 bases, with 9 bases lying between them. The germline CDR1 and CDR2 sequences are MNHGY and SAAAGT. This CDR3 has 13 residues. The CDR3 protein is CASSSPRTYEQYF. In DNA form, the CDR3 reads TGTGCCAGCAGTTCCCCTAGAACCTACGAGCAGTACTTC.

This clone is classed as medium-sized. CDR3 sequence reads: CASSSLQGRNQPQHF. DNA of the CDR3: TGTGCCAGCAGCTCCTTACAGGGCCGCAATCAGCCCCAGCATTTT. The chain has TRBV9 and TRBJ1-5, with TRBD1 as a possible D gene (6 bases). The CDR3 has 15 residues. Germline CDR1 SGDLS, CDR2 YYNGEE. Trimming stripped 4 bases from V and 2 bases from J, with 13 bases between.

This clone has more than one count but fewer than ten. The genes are TRBV7-5 and TRBJ2-1; the tabulated D call, TRBD2, remains unverified against the DNA. TRBV7-5 is assigned pseudogene status. The CDR3 runs to 15 residues. The CDR3 region is CASSLGDLPSNEQFF. Here the CDR3 DNA reads TGTGCCAGCAGCTTAGGGGACTTACCCTCCAATGAGCAGTTCTTC.

The rearrangement links TRBV6-8 to TRBJ2-5, with D perhaps TRBD1 or TRBD2 (5 bases each). Trimming took 6 bases from V and 5 from J, leaving 16 bases between them. This CDR3 is built from 14 residues. Germline V gene data show CDR1 as MNHGY and CDR2 as SAAAGT. The CDR3 sequence: CASRGLGEWETQYF. DNA for the CDR3: TGTGCCAGCAGAGGACTGGGGGAGTGGGAGACCCAGTACTTC.

The rearrangement links TRBV19 to TRBJ1-2; TRBD1 agrees at 7 bases. This CDR3 has 17 residues. Trimming cost V 3 bases and J 4 bases; bases outside gene matches: 14. Germline V gene sequence: CDR1 LNHDA, CDR2 SQIVND (reference sequence). The CDR3 protein is CASSMSTGEGAVYGYTF. Here the CDR3 DNA reads TGTGCCAGTAGTATGTCGACGGGGGAGGGGGCCGTCTATGGCTACACCTTC.

The CDR3 here is CASSGQGAINEQFF. CDR3 DNA: TGTGCCAGCAGCGGACAGGGGGCTATTAATGAGCAGTTCTTC. V usage is TRBV11-3 and J usage is TRBJ2-1; the match to TRBD1 covers 11 bases. Trimming cost V 5 bases and J 7 bases; bases outside gene matches: 4. CDR1 is SGHNT and CDR2 is YENEEA in the germline V gene. The CDR3 is made up of 14 amino acids.

This rearrangement joins TRBV18 to TRBJ2-5; TRBD1 might be the D (6 bases). Germline CDR1 is KGHSH and CDR2 is LQKENI. V lost 8 bases, J lost 0 bases, and 13 bases lay in between. This CDR3 spans 14 amino acids. The CDR3: CASAPGTHQETQYF. DNA for the CDR3: TGTGCCAGCGCCCCTGGGACACACCAAGAGACCCAGTACTTC.

The chain is built from TRBV5-1 and TRBJ1-2, with D possibly matching TRBD1 (6 bases). From germline, CDR1 is SGHRS and CDR2 YFSETQ. Trimming cost V 0 bases and J 9 bases, with 18 bases left between them. This CDR3 is 15 amino acids long. The chain's CDR3 is CASSLGQTGQGSYTF. In nucleotides, the CDR3 is TGCGCCAGCAGCTTGGGTCAAACAGGGCAGGGGAGCTACACCTTC.

This clone was found a few times. The chain links TRBV6-8 to TRBJ2-7; 14 nucleotides line up with TRBD2. Germline V gene lookup returns CDR1 MNHGY and CDR2 SAAAGT. The ends lost 10 bases at V and 5 bases at J; junction bases unmatched: 7. This CDR3 has 14 residues. The CDR3 loop is CATGGTSGSNEQYF. The CDR3 region has the DNA TGTGCCACCGGAGGGACTAGCGGGAGCAACGAGCAGTACTTC.

The V gene is TRBV18, the J gene TRBJ1-1; TRBD1 aligns across 7 bases. The CDR3 covers 16 residues. Trimming removed 3 bases from V and 5 bases from J; junction bases left unmatched: 12. CDR1 is KGHSH and CDR2 is LQKENI in the germline V gene. The CDR3 DNA is TGTGCCAGCTCACCTTCTACAGGGGATCGAATGACTGAAGCTTTCTTT. It translates to CASSPSTGDRMTEAFF. The variable domain in full, completed from reference TRBV18 and TRBJ1-1, reads NAGVMQNPRHLVRRRGQEARLRCSPMKGHSHVYWYRQLPEEGLKFMVYLQKENIIDESGMPKERFSAEFPKEGPSILRIQQVVRGDSAAYFCASSPSTGDRMTEAFFGQGTRLTVV.